This T cell receptor beta chain originates from a study of blood T cell repertoires in COVID-19. Background on the study: COVID-19 samples collected from the United States, Italy and Spain covered acute and convalescent phases. Sources were T cells, B-cell-depleted T cells, or PBMCs; the material itself was cDNA or gDNA.

Original methodology: The assay estimated nucleated cells by amplifying reference gene primers. Profiling relied on immunoSEQ multiplex PCR, and the TCRdb table lists in-frame clones only, not all of them. D and trimming were read from the DNA, whereas the V and J calls and clone size are those reported in that table. The top ten clones hold 8.5% to 10% of a sample with fewer than 70,000 clones, 82% of them seen once. The sample taken for sequencing was peripheral blood. The receptor was isolated from a woman of 80 years or more with acute or convalescent COVID-19.

In DNA, the CDR3 is TGTGCCAGCTCACCAGAGAAGGGGGTGGTCAAAAACATTCAGTACTTC. Amino acids: CASSPEKGVVKNIQYF. This sequence joins TRBV18 and TRBJ2-4, with TRBD1 as a possible D gene (6 bases). The CDR3 contains 16 residues. The V and J ends lost 2 bases and 3 bases respectively, with 14 bases between them. CDR1 is KGHSH and CDR2 is LQKENI in the germline V gene.